Listed below are T cell receptor beta chains from one sample, sequenced in a study of blood T cell repertoires in COVID-19. Using immunoSEQ multiplex PCR, the repertoire was profiled, and TCRdb retains in-frame clones only, with some absent. Of more than 10,000 clones listed, around 73% are singletons. The sample was peripheral blood. The receptors shown here come from a human donor in a cohort sampled during active COVID-19. Both conserved end residues are part of each CDR3. A D gene is named only where the DNA matches it firmly. The listing skips clone size in some rows; elsewhere it reads once, few, many or a size class.

v_call	d_call	j_call	clone_size	cdr3_aa	cdr3_nt
TRBV30	TRBD2	TRBJ2-7	.	CAWSAWLAGDYEQYF	TGTGCCTGGAGTGCCTGGCTAGCGGGAGATTACGAGCAGTACTTC
TRBV5-5	TRBD1	TRBJ2-3	.	CASSPGGVDTQYF	TGTGCCAGCAGCCCAGGGGGCGTGGATACGCAGTATTTT
TRBV2	TRBD2	TRBJ2-5	.	CAILTSEYQETQYF	TGTGCCATTCTGACTAGCGAGTACCAAGAGACCCAGTACTTC
TRBV28	.	TRBJ2-7	many	CATNRWLAYEQYF	TGTGCCACCAACCGGTGGTTGGCCTACGAGCAGTACTTC
TRBV28	.	TRBJ2-7	.	CASSATGIDYEQYF	TGTGCCAGCAGTGCGACAGGAATAGACTACGAGCAGTACTTC
TRBV6-2/TRBV6-3	.	TRBJ2-7	.	CASSYNRDHYEQYF	TGTGCCAGCAGTTACAACAGAGACCACTACGAGCAGTACTTC
TRBV9	.	TRBJ1-3	.	CASSVRGGSGNTIYF	TGTGCCAGCAGCGTTCGTGGGGGGTCTGGAAACACCATATATTTT
TRBV5-1	TRBD1	TRBJ1-4	.	CASSARDRETKGNEKLFF	TGCGCCAGCAGCGCCCGGGACAGGGAGACAAAAGGGAACGAAAAACTGTTTTTT
TRBV4-3	.	TRBJ2-1	.	CASSRGEPLGGFLF	TGCGCCAGCAGCCGGGGAGAGCCACTGGGGGGTTTTCTCTTC
TRBV11-2	TRBD2	TRBJ2-7	.	CASRPSSGSSYEQYF	TGTGCCAGCAGACCTTCTAGCGGGAGCTCCTACGAGCAGTACTTC
TRBV5-1	.	TRBJ2-1	.	CASSSIRGEQFF	TGCGCCAGCAGCTCGATCAGGGGTGAGCAGTTCTTC
TRBV6-1	TRBD1	TRBJ2-5	.	CASSEDRGVQETQYF	TGTGCCAGCAGTGAAGACAGGGGGGTCCAAGAGACCCAGTACTTC
TRBV9	.	TRBJ2-7	.	CASSPRPLSSYEQYF	TGTGCCAGCAGCCCCCGCCCCCTATCCTCCTACGAGCAGTACTTC
TRBV9	TRBD2	TRBJ2-4	.	CASSPRKGREAQNIQYF	TGTGCCAGCAGCCCTAGGAAGGGGAGGGAGGCCCAAAACATTCAGTACTTC
TRBV9	TRBD2	TRBJ2-3	.	CASSARTSGGTDTQYF	TGTGCCAGCAGCGCAAGGACTAGCGGGGGCACAGATACGCAGTATTTT
TRBV11-2	TRBD1	TRBJ2-7	.	CASSLDPGGIYEQYF	TGTGCCAGCAGCTTAGATCCAGGGGGCATCTACGAGCAGTACTTC
TRBV11-2	TRBD2	TRBJ2-2	.	CASSLGQGLAGTGELFF	TGTGCCAGCAGCTTAGGGCAGGGACTAGCGGGAACGGGGGAGCTGTTTTTT
TRBV11-3	.	TRBJ2-7	.	CASSLYGGPTYEQYF	TGTGCCAGCAGCTTATACGGGGGTCCGACCTACGAGCAGTACTTC
TRBV19	TRBD1	TRBJ1-6	few	CASRTGGGSPLHF	TGTGCCAGTAGGACAGGGGGAGGTTCACCCCTCCACTTT
TRBV11-2	.	TRBJ2-2	.	CASSRQLLNTGELFF	TGTGCCAGCAGCCGACAGTTATTGAACACCGGGGAGCTGTTTTTT
TRBV6-1	.	TRBJ2-7	.	CASSERFQGNSYEQYF	TGTGCCAGCAGTGAAAGGTTCCAGGGGAACTCCTACGAGCAGTACTTC
TRBV2	.	TRBJ2-3	.	CASSEDNYLTDTQYF	TGTGCCAGCAGTGAGGATAACTATTTAACAGATACGCAGTATTTT
TRBV21-1	.	TRBJ2-3	.	CASSKTGQGPDTQYF	TGTGCCAGCAGCAAAACGGGACAGGGGCCAGATACGCAGTATTTT
TRBV14	TRBD1	TRBJ2-7	.	CASSQVRQGAYEQYF	TGTGCCAGCAGCCAAGTAAGGCAGGGGGCCTACGAGCAGTACTTC
TRBV5-4	TRBD1	TRBJ1-1	few	CASSLGGQGAAEAFF	TGTGCCAGCAGCTTGGGTGGGCAGGGGGCCGCTGAAGCTTTCTTT
TRBV18	TRBD1	TRBJ2-7	.	CASSPPGTGSPYEQYF	TGTGCCAGCTCACCACCGGGGACAGGGTCGCCCTACGAGCAGTACTTC
TRBV5-1	TRBD1	TRBJ1-6	few	CASSSGTVYNSPLHF	TGCGCCAGCAGCTCCGGGACAGTCTATAATTCACCCCTCCACTTT
TRBV4-1	TRBD2	TRBJ2-1	.	CASSPGEGYNEQFF	TGCGCCAGCAGCCCGGGGGAGGGGTACAATGAGCAGTTCTTC
TRBV5-4	TRBD1	TRBJ2-5	.	CASSWGQAETQYF	TGTGCCAGCAGCTGGGGACAGGCCGAGACCCAGTACTTC